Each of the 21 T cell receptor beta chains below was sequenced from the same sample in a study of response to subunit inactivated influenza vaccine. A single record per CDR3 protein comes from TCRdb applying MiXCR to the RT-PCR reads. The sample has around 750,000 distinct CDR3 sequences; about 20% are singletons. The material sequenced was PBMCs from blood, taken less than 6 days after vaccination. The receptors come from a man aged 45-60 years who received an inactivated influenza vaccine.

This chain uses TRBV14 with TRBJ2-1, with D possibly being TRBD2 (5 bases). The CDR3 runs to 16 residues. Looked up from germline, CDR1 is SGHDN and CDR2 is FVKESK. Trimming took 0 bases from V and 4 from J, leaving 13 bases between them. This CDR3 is CASSQDRRRTYNEQFF. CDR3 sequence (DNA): TGTGCCAGCAGCCAAGACAGGAGGCGCACATACAATGAGCAGTTCTTC.

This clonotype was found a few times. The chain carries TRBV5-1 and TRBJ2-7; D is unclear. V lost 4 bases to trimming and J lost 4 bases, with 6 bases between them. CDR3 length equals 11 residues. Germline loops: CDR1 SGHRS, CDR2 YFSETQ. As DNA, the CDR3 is TGCGCCAGCAGCGACGAATACGAGCAGTACTTC. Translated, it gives CASSDEYEQYF.

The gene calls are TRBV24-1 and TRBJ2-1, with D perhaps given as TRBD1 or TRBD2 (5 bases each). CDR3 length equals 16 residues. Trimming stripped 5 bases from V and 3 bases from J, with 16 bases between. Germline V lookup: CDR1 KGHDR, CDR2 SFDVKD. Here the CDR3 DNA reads TGTGCCACCAGTGGCCCCGGTGCGAGGGGCTACAATGAGCAGTTCTTC. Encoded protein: CATSGPGARGYNEQFF.

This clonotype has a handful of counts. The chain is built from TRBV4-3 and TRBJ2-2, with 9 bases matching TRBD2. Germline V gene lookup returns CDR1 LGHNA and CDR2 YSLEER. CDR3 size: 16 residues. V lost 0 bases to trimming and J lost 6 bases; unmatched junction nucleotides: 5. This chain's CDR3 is CASSQEIPSGAGELFF. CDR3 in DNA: TGCGCCAGCAGCCAAGAGATCCCTAGCGGGGCCGGGGAGCTGTTTTTT.

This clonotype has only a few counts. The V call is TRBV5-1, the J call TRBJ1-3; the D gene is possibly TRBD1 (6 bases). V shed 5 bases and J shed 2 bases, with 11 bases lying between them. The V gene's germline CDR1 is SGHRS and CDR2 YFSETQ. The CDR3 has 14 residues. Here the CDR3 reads CASRLTGTGNTIYF. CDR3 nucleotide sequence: TGCGCCAGCAGATTAACAGGGACTGGAAACACCATATATTTT.

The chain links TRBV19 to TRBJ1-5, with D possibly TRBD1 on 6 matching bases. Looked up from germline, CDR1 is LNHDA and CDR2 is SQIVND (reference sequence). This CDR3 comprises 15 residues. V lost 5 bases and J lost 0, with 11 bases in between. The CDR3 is CASSDDRNSNQPQHF. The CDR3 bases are TGTGCCAGTAGTGATGACAGGAATAGCAATCAGCCCCAGCATTTT.

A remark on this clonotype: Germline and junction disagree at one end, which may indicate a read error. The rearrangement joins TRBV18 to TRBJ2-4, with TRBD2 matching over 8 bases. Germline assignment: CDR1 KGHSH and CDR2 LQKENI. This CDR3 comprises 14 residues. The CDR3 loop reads CASSPLADKNIQYF. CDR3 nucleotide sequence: TGTGCCAGCTCCCCACTAGCGGACAAAAACATTCAGTACTTC.

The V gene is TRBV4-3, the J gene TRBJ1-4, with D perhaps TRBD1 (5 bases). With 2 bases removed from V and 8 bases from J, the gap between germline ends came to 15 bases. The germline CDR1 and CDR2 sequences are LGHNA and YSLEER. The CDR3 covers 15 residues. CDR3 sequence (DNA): TGCGCCAGCAGCCAAACGGGACCTCGGAACGAAAAACTGTTTTTT. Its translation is CASSQTGPRNEKLFF.

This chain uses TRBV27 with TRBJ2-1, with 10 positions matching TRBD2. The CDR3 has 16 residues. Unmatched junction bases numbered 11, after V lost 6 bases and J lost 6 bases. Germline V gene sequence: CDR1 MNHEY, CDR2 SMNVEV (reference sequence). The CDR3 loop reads CASSLREREGVNEQFF. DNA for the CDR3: TGTGCCAGCAGCCTCCGGGAGCGGGAGGGCGTCAATGAGCAGTTCTTC.

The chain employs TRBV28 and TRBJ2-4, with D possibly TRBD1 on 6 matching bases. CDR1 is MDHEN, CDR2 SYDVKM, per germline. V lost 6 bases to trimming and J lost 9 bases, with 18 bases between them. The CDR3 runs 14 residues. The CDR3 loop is CASRAPDSLTIQYF. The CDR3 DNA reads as TGTGCCAGCAGAGCCCCGGACAGCCTGACCATTCAGTACTTC.

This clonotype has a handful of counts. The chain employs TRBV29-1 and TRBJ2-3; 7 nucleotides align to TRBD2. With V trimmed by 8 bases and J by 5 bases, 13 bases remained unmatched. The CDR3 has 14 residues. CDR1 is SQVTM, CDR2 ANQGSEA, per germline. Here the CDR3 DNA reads TGCAGCTCGGGTGGGGCTAGCGGCTTAGATACGCAGTATTTT. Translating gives CSSGGASGLDTQYF.

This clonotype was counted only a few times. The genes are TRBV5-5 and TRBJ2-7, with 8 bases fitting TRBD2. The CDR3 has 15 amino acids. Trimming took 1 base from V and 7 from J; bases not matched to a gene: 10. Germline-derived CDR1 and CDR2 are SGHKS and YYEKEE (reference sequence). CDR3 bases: TGTGCCAGCAGCTTGACGACGGGAGGGCCCTTGGAGCAGTACTTC. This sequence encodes CASSLTTGGPLEQYF.

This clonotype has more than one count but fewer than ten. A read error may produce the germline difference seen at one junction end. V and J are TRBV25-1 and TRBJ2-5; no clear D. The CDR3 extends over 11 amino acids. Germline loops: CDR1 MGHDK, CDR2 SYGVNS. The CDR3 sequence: CASIETETQYF. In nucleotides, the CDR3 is TGTGCCAGCATTGAAACTGAGACCCAGTACTTC.

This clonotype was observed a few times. CDR3 DNA: TGTGCCAGCAGCTTAGCGGGGGGACTAGCGGGAGGTCACTACGAGCAGTACTTC. Protein: CASSLAGGLAGGHYEQYF. V is TRBV7-2 and J is TRBJ2-7; 15 bases match TRBD2. The length of the CDR3 is 18 residues. CDR1 and CDR2 from the germline V gene are SGHTA and FQGNSA. V dropped 0 bases and J dropped 3; count of bases not matched to a gene: 6.

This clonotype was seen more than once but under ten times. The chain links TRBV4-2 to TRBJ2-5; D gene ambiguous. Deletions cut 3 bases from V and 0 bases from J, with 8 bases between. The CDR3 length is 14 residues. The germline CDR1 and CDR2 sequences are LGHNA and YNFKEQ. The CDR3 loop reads CASSHGRYQETQYF. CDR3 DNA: TGTGCCAGCAGCCACGGACGGTACCAAGAGACCCAGTACTTC.

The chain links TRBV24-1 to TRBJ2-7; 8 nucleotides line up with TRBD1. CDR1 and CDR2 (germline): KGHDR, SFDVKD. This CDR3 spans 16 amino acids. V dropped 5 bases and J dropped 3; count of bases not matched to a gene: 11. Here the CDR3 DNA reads TGTGCCACCAGTGGGGGGCCCGGGACAGGAGACTACGAGCAGTACTTC. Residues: CATSGGPGTGDYEQYF.

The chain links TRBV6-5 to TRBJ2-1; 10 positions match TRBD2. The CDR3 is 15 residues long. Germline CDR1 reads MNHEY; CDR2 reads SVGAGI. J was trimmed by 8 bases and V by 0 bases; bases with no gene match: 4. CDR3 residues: CASSYSGLAGDEQFF. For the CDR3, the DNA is TGTGCCAGCAGTTACTCGGGGCTAGCGGGGGATGAGCAGTTCTTC.

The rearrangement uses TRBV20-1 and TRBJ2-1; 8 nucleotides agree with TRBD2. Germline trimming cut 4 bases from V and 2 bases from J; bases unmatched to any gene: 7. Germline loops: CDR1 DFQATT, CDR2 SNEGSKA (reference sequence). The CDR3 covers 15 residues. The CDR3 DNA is TGCAGTGCTAACAGCGGGAGTAACCCCTACAATGAGCAGTTCTTC. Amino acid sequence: CSANSGSNPYNEQFF.

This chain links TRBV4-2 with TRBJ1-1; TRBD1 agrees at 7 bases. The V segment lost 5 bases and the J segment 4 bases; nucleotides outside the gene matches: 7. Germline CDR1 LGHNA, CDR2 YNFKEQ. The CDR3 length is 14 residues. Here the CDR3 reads CASSRQGLGTEAFF. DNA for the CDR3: TGTGCCAGCAGCAGACAGGGTCTGGGCACTGAAGCTTTCTTT.

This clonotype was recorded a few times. The CDR3: CAIQRGLDTDTQYF. The CDR3 DNA reads TGTGCCATCCAAAGGGGGCTAGACACAGATACGCAGTATTTT. This chain joins TRBV10-3 and TRBJ2-3, with 7 nucleotides matching TRBD1. Germline-derived CDR1 and CDR2 are ENHRY and SYGVKD. CDR3 size: 14 residues. The J segment lost 2 bases and the V segment lost 8 bases, leaving 7 bases of the junction unmatched.

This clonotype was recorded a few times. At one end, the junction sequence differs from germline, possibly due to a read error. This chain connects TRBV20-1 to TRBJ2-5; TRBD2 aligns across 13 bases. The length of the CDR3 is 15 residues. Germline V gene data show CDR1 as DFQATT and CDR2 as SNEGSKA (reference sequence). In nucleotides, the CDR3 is TGCAGTGCAAGAGGGACTAGCGGGGTTTGGGAGACCCAGTACTTC. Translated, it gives CSARGTSGVWETQYF.